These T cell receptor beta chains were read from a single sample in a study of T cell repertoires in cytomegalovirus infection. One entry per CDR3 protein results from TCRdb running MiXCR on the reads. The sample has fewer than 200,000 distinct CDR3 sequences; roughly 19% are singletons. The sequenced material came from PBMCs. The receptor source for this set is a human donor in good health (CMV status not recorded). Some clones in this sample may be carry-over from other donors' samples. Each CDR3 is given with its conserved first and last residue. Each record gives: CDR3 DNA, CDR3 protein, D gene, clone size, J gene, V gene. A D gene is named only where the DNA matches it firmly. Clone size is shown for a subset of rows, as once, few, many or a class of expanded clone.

DNA: TGTGCCAGCAGTGGGGGGCGCCATAATGAAAAACTGTTTTTT
CDR3: CASSGGRHNEKLFF
D: -
size: few
J: TRBJ1-4
V: TRBV2

DNA: TGTGCCAGCAGCCTCACAGGGTCGGGAGAGACCCAGTACTTC
CDR3: CASSLTGSGETQYF
D: -
size: many
J: TRBJ2-5
V: TRBV7-2

DNA: TGCAGTGCTACTTTTGGGTCCGGGAATCAGCCCCAGCATTTT
CDR3: CSATFGSGNQPQHF
D: -
size: few
J: TRBJ1-5
V: TRBV20-1

DNA: TGCAGTGCCGCCTTCCAAGGACTAGCGGGTGGGGGAGATACGCAGTATTTT
CDR3: CSAAFQGLAGGGDTQYF
D: TRBD2
size: -
J: TRBJ2-3
V: TRBV20-1

DNA: TGCGCCAGCAGCTTTTCTCCGGGACTAGCGGGAGGAAGCACAGATACGCAGTATTTT
CDR3: CASSFSPGLAGGSTDTQYF
D: TRBD2
size: few
J: TRBJ2-3
V: TRBV5-1

DNA: TGCAGCGTTGGGGGACAGGGGGCGCACACCGGGGAGCTGTTTTTT
CDR3: CSVGGQGAHTGELFF
D: TRBD1
size: -
J: TRBJ2-2
V: TRBV29-1

DNA: TGTGCCAGCAGTTTAGCCACGGGACGCGTCCAAGAGACCCAGTACTTC
CDR3: CASSLATGRVQETQYF
D: -
size: -
J: TRBJ2-5
V: TRBV12-3/TRBV12-4

DNA: TGTGCCAGCAGTCCCTCTGAGTCGGGGGCAGATACGCAGTATTTT
CDR3: CASSPSESGADTQYF
D: -
size: -
J: TRBJ2-3
V: TRBV6-4

DNA: TGTGCCAGCAGCTACGACAGAAGTAGCAATCAGCCCCAGCATTTT
CDR3: CASSYDRSSNQPQHF
D: -
size: -
J: TRBJ1-5
V: TRBV7-2

DNA: TGTGCCAGCAGCTCCCTGGGGGGGACTGGTTACGAGCAGTACTTC
CDR3: CASSSLGGTGYEQYF
D: TRBD2
size: -
J: TRBJ2-7
V: TRBV7-3

DNA: TGTGCCAGCAGTTTTCGTCGTGTCGGCTATGGCTACACCTTC
CDR3: CASSFRRVGYGYTF
D: -
size: few
J: TRBJ1-2
V: TRBV12-3/TRBV12-4

DNA: TGTGCCAGCAGTTCAAGGACTAGCGGGAGGGTATACAATGAGCAGTTCTTC
CDR3: CASSSRTSGRVYNEQFF
D: TRBD2
size: -
J: TRBJ2-1
V: TRBV27

DNA: TGTGCCAGCAGCGGACAGGGGGCGCCTAACTATGGCTACACCTTC
CDR3: CASSGQGAPNYGYTF
D: TRBD1
size: few
J: TRBJ1-2
V: TRBV9

DNA: TGTGCCAGTAGTATAGCGGGAGGGGATCAGGAGACCCAGTACTTC
CDR3: CASSIAGGDQETQYF
D: TRBD2
size: -
J: TRBJ2-5
V: TRBV19

DNA: TGTGCCAGCAGCTTAGACAGTGCCTTTGGGGGCTACACCTTC
CDR3: CASSLDSAFGGYTF
D: -
size: -
J: TRBJ1-2
V: TRBV7-9

DNA: TGTGCCAGCAGCTTGTCCCGGGGGGTGAACGCTGAAGCTTTCTTT
CDR3: CASSLSRGVNAEAFF
D: -
size: -
J: TRBJ1-1
V: TRBV5-6

DNA: TGTGCCAGCAGAGTTTTGGGTTTGGAGGAGGAAAAACTGTTTTTT
CDR3: CASRVLGLEEEKLFF
D: -
size: many
J: TRBJ1-4
V: TRBV6-1

DNA: TGTGCCAGCGCGTCGGGACCCCCTTCCTACGAGCAGTACTTC
CDR3: CASASGPPSYEQYF
D: -
size: -
J: TRBJ2-7
V: TRBV2

DNA: TGTGCCAGCAGTCCGGAGCGGGGGACTAATGAAAAACTGTTTTTT
CDR3: CASSPERGTNEKLFF
D: -
size: -
J: TRBJ1-4
V: TRBV11-3

DNA: TGTGCCAGCAGTTTTGATCGCCTAGCGGGGGGCCTTCACAATGAGCAGTTCTTC
CDR3: CASSFDRLAGGLHNEQFF
D: TRBD2
size: few
J: TRBJ2-1
V: TRBV12-3/TRBV12-4

DNA: TGCGCCAGCAGCCAAGTCAAAGGGGCCAAAAACATTCAGTACTTC
CDR3: CASSQVKGAKNIQYF
D: -
size: few
J: TRBJ2-4
V: TRBV4-1

DNA: TGTGCCAGCGGGACCGCGAGGACAGTTAATGAGCAGTTCTTC
CDR3: CASGTARTVNEQFF
D: -
size: many
J: TRBJ2-1
V: TRBV7-2

DNA: TGTGCCAGCAGACCCGGACAGGGGAGGCAGCAGCCCCAGCATTTT
CDR3: CASRPGQGRQQPQHF
D: TRBD1
size: few
J: TRBJ1-5
V: TRBV28

DNA: TGTGCCAGCAGACCTGGACTAGCTGGAGAGACCCAGTACTTC
CDR3: CASRPGLAGETQYF
D: TRBD2
size: few
J: TRBJ2-5
V: TRBV5-4

DNA: TGTGCCAGCAGTGATACCGGGACAGGTACCGGGGAGCTGTTTTTT
CDR3: CASSDTGTGTGELFF
D: TRBD1
size: few
J: TRBJ2-2
V: TRBV6-4

DNA: TGTGCCACCAGCAGAGACCCCCCCGCTAGCGGGGATCCACAGTTCTTC
CDR3: CATSRDPPASGDPQFF
D: TRBD2
size: few
J: TRBJ2-1
V: TRBV15

DNA: TGTGCCAGCAGCGAGACTGGCCCCTACGAGCAGTACTTC
CDR3: CASSETGPYEQYF
D: -
size: -
J: TRBJ2-7
V: TRBV6-1

DNA: TGTGCCTGGAGAAGACTAGCGAACTCCTACGAGCAGTACTTC
CDR3: CAWRRLANSYEQYF
D: TRBD2
size: -
J: TRBJ2-7
V: TRBV30

DNA: TGTGCCAGCAGCTTGCCTAGACTAGCGGAAACAGATACGCAGTATTTT
CDR3: CASSLPRLAETDTQYF
D: TRBD2
size: few
J: TRBJ2-3
V: TRBV5-4

DNA: TGTGCCAGCAGCAACCCCCCCGGGACTAGCGGAAGCAATGAGCAGTTCTTC
CDR3: CASSNPPGTSGSNEQFF
D: TRBD2
size: -
J: TRBJ2-1
V: TRBV28

DNA: TGTGCCAGCAGCTTAGGGACGGGGTCCTCTTGGGGGTCCTACGAGCAGTACTTC
CDR3: CASSLGTGSSWGSYEQYF
D: -
size: few
J: TRBJ2-7
V: TRBV7-6

DNA: TGTGCCAGCACTCCAGGGGTAGGGCCCGGGGAGCTGTTTTTT
CDR3: CASTPGVGPGELFF
D: -
size: -
J: TRBJ2-2
V: TRBV25-1

DNA: TGCAGTGCTAGGCCCCTTACCCAATCCTACGAGCAGTACTTC
CDR3: CSARPLTQSYEQYF
D: -
size: few
J: TRBJ2-7
V: TRBV20-1

DNA: TGCGCCAGCAGCTTCCAGGAGACAGAGACCCAGTACTTC
CDR3: CASSFQETETQYF
D: -
size: many
J: TRBJ2-5
V: TRBV5-1

DNA: TGTGCCAGCAGCTCGGGACAGGGCAATGAAGCTTTCTTT
CDR3: CASSSGQGNEAFF
D: TRBD1
size: many
J: TRBJ1-1
V: TRBV7-2

DNA: TGTGCCAGCAGCCGAGCCCGGGGGAACTACGAGCAGTACTTC
CDR3: CASSRARGNYEQYF
D: -
size: many
J: TRBJ2-7
V: TRBV7-2

DNA: TGTGCCATCAGTGAGACCCGAAGAGGCAGCACAGATACGCAGTATTTT
CDR3: CAISETRRGSTDTQYF
D: -
size: few
J: TRBJ2-3
V: TRBV10-3

DNA: TGCAGCGCACCATCGGGGCCGAACACCGGGGAGCTGTTTTTT
CDR3: CSAPSGPNTGELFF
D: -
size: -
J: TRBJ2-2
V: TRBV29-1

DNA: TGTGCCAGCAGCTTAGGACCCTCTCTAACGTCCGGGGGCTACAGCAATCAGCCCCAGCATTTT
CDR3: CASSLGPSLTSGGYSNQPQHF
D: -
size: many
J: TRBJ1-5
V: TRBV7-2

DNA: TGTGCCAGCAGTGGCCGGAACAGGGGGCGATCTGAAAAACTGTTTTTT
CDR3: CASSGRNRGRSEKLFF
D: TRBD1
size: few
J: TRBJ1-4
V: TRBV6-1

DNA: TGTGCCAGCACCTGGGGCGGGGGGAACTACGAGCAGTACTTC
CDR3: CASTWGGGNYEQYF
D: TRBD2
size: -
J: TRBJ2-7
V: TRBV27

DNA: TGTGCCAGCAGCTCCAGGCTTCCCCCGACTAATGAAAAACTGTTTTTT
CDR3: CASSSRLPPTNEKLFF
D: -
size: -
J: TRBJ1-4
V: TRBV11-2

DNA: TGTGCCAGCAGCCCTACTCCGACAGGCCTTTACGAGCAGTACTTC
CDR3: CASSPTPTGLYEQYF
D: -
size: -
J: TRBJ2-7
V: TRBV7-3

DNA: TGTGCCACCAGTGATGCCGGGGCAGGGGACGGCTACACCTTC
CDR3: CATSDAGAGDGYTF
D: -
size: many
J: TRBJ1-2
V: TRBV24-1

DNA: TGTGCCAGCAGAAGCGACGGCACCGGCAATCAGCCCCAGCATTTT
CDR3: CASRSDGTGNQPQHF
D: -
size: many
J: TRBJ1-5
V: TRBV12-3/TRBV12-4

DNA: TGCGCCAGCAGCTTGCATCTACAGGGGGCCTACGAGCAGTACTTC
CDR3: CASSLHLQGAYEQYF
D: TRBD1
size: few
J: TRBJ2-7
V: TRBV5-1

DNA: TGTGCCAGCAGCTACGGACGGTTAGAGACAGAGACCCAGTACTTC
CDR3: CASSYGRLETETQYF
D: -
size: many
J: TRBJ2-5
V: TRBV7-8

DNA: TGTGCCAGCAGCTTAGGACGGAACAATGAGCAGTTCTTC
CDR3: CASSLGRNNEQFF
D: -
size: many
J: TRBJ2-1
V: TRBV7-8

DNA: TGTGCCAGCAGTTTCTTTTCAGGGGCCGAGCAGTACTTC
CDR3: CASSFFSGAEQYF
D: -
size: -
J: TRBJ2-7
V: TRBV6-5

DNA: TGTGCCAGTCAGGCGGCAGGGTTTTTGAACACTGAAGCTTTCTTT
CDR3: CASQAAGFLNTEAFF
D: -
size: -
J: TRBJ1-1
V: TRBV6-5

DNA: TGTGCCAGTAGTAGGGCTTACTACAATGAGCAGTTCTTC
CDR3: CASSRAYYNEQFF
D: -
size: -
J: TRBJ2-1
V: TRBV19

DNA: TGTGCCAGCAGTTTGGACCCTCTAGCCCAGGAGACCCAGTACTTC
CDR3: CASSLDPLAQETQYF
D: -
size: many
J: TRBJ2-5
V: TRBV12-3/TRBV12-4

DNA: TGTGCCACCAGCCCTTCTGGAGCCAGGGAGACCCAGTACTTC
CDR3: CATSPSGARETQYF
D: -
size: few
J: TRBJ2-5
V: TRBV15

DNA: TGTGCCAGCAGCTTAGATTGGGGGACTGAAGCTTTCTTT
CDR3: CASSLDWGTEAFF
D: -
size: medium-sized
J: TRBJ1-1
V: TRBV7-2

DNA: TGTGCCAGCAGCTTGGACGGACGGGGGCCCCAGTACTTC
CDR3: CASSLDGRGPQYF
D: -
size: few
J: TRBJ2-5
V: TRBV7-9

DNA: TGTGCCAGCAGTTTACCCTCCTCTCCGGGGACAGGGGGAGGAGGCTACACCTTC
CDR3: CASSLPSSPGTGGGGYTF
D: TRBD1
size: -
J: TRBJ1-2
V: TRBV28

DNA: TGTGCCAGCAGCTTGGGGGGGAACCAAGAGACCCAGTACTTC
CDR3: CASSLGGNQETQYF
D: TRBD2
size: -
J: TRBJ2-5
V: TRBV7-8